The T cell receptor (beta chain) described here comes from a study of T cell responses to AZD1222 COVID-19 vaccine. Study as a whole: Second-dose schedules of about 4 or about 12 weeks were combined.

Data came from immunoSEQ multiplex PCR; TCRdb stores just in-frame clones and leaves some out. Of 100,000 to 150,000 clones detected, about 90% appear once; the ten largest clones hold approximately 1.4%. V lost 4 bases to trimming and J lost 6 bases, with 12 bases between them. The length of the CDR3 is 14 residues. Germline loops: CDR1 MGHRA, CDR2 YSYEKL. Findings of the study overall: Clonal diversity may have been underestimated, and the donors were mostly white British, with more females than males. After the peak T cell response, and only then, were repertoires sampled. Spike regions recognized by vaccine-associated CD4 TCRs spanned the protein, led by 160-218 and 743-854.

As to this clone: The antigen remains undetermined.

The rearrangement joins TRBV4-1 to TRBJ1-4, with D unresolved. Sequences were derived from peripheral blood, sampled on day 0 of AZD1222 vaccination. This sequence originates from an adult in good health. The CDR3 spells CASSRGVGDEKLFF. As DNA, the CDR3 is TGCGCCAGCAGCCGCGGGGTGGGAGATGAAAAACTGTTTTTT.